This TCR beta chain emerged from a study of blood T cell repertoires in COVID-19 (dated by TCRdb to about 2020). Broadly, across the study: Samples from collaborators originated in the United States, Italy and Spain and spanned both the acute and convalescent phases of COVID-19. The prospective study material was composed of cDNA or gDNA derived from T cells, B-cell-depleted T cells, or PBMCs. Deeply sampled blood TCRbeta repertoires from subjects exposed to, actively infected with, or recovered from COVID-19 were included in the dataset. The repertoires were made available in a free public database intended to serve as a resource for research on the immune response to SARS-CoV-2. Samples were obtained from the ongoing ImmuneRACE study (first 160 participants) and from 1,254 subjects provided by 6 global collaborators. The sample metadata nearly always contained a de-identified subject ID, COVID-19 status, age in years and sex. Where available, HLA class I and class II types were obtained from metadata supplied by the sample provider rather than from assay-based typing.

Study-level results and caveats: How much clinical and demographic metadata was included differed by source and by participant, and the metadata was provided uncurated.

Including cysteine and phenylalanine, the CDR3 has 16 amino acids. The kept DNA is CDR3 alone, 48 bases in frame from the first base. CDR1 and CDR2 were assigned from the germline V gene (reference sequence) as LGHDT and YNNKEL. Trimmed from V: 0 bases; trimmed from J: 5 bases; junction bases lacking a gene match: 5. Whole blood was collected in K2EDTA tubes by collaborating institutions according to the institutions' own protocols. For TCRbeta analysis, collaborator samples were shipped as frozen whole blood, as isolated PBMCs, or as DNA extracted from either sample type. TCRbeta CDR3 regions were amplified from genomic DNA using the immunoSEQ Assay, a bias-controlled multiplex PCR. The authors' pipeline ran thus. Nucleated cell counts per sample were estimated from amplification of reference gene primers within the assay. Sequence reads were collapsed and filtered to measure the absolute abundance of every unique TCRbeta CDR3 rearrangement. Productive Simpson clonality was computed per sample as the square root of Simpson's diversity index over productive rearrangements. TCRdb obtained this table from immuneACCESS and retained in-frame rearrangements with V and J assigned. These tables miss some clones; where compared with another copy, unresolved V genes account for less than half of the shortfall, and the remainder is unexplained. V and J calls and clone size are given by that table; D and trimming were obtained from the DNA. This sample has around 180,000 clones in its table, and 80% to 90% of those were observed once. The ten largest make up about 3.3% of the sample.

Points on this clone: Which antigen it targets is not known. No base-level quality is on record; no much larger clone is a single base apart.

The receptor's source is a man aged 55 to 70 with acute or convalescent COVID-19. The chain is assembled from TRBV3-1 (or the pseudogene TRBV3-2) and TRBJ2-1; a stretch of 9 junction bases matches TRBD1. The specimen was peripheral blood. Here the CDR3 is given as CASSQDLTGGHNEQFF. In nucleotide form, the sequence is TGTGCCAGCAGCCAAGATTTAACAGGGGGCCACAATGAGCAGTTCTTC.